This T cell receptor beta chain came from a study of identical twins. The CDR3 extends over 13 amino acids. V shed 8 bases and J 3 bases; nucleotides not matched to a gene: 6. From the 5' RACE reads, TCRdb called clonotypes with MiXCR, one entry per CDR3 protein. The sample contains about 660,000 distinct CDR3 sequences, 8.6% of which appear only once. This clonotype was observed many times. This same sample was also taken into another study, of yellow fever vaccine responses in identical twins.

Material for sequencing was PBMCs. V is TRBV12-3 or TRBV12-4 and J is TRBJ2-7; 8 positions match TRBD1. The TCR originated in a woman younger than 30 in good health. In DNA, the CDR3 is TGTGCCAGCGGACCGACAGGGGTCTACGAGCAGTACTTC. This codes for CASGPTGVYEQYF.